This is a list of T cell receptor beta chains from one sample in a study of T-cell memory formation after mild COVID-19. Each CDR3 protein gets one entry after TCRdb re-called the 5' RACE reads with MiXCR. Here the sample spans about 190,000 distinct CDR3 sequences, around 16% being singletons. The material sequenced was PBMCs or a T cell subset sorted from them (not recorded which). All receptors come from an adult woman who had mild COVID-19 (a few samples of this study predate the infection). Cell type and time point are not known. Both conserved end residues are part of each CDR3. A D gene is named only where the DNA matches it firmly. Clone size is stated in some rows and not others, as once, few, many or a class when expanded.

D: TRBD2; size: .; J: TRBJ2-1; V: TRBV2; CDR3: CASSEGGLRENREQFF; DNA: TGTGCCAGCAGTGAAGGCGGCTTGCGGGAGAATCGTGAGCAGTTCTTC
D: TRBD2; size: .; J: TRBJ2-5; V: TRBV3-1; CDR3: CASSPGLAGGRGTQYF; DNA: TGTGCCAGCAGCCCCGGACTAGCGGGGGGCCGCGGGACCCAGTACTTC
D: TRBD1; size: few; J: TRBJ2-7; V: TRBV7-9; CDR3: CASSPTGTGVGEQYF; DNA: TGTGCCAGCAGCCCTACCGGGACAGGGGTCGGCGAGCAGTACTTC
D: .; size: .; J: TRBJ1-5; V: TRBV19; CDR3: CASSTGLYQPQHF; DNA: TGTGCCAGTAGTACAGGGCTATATCAGCCCCAGCATTTT
D: .; size: .; J: TRBJ2-3; V: TRBV10-3; CDR3: CAAGIDTQYF; DNA: TGTGCCGCCGGTATAGATACGCAGTATTTT
D: .; size: .; J: TRBJ1-1; V: TRBV9; CDR3: CASSDGRTIKAGAFF; DNA: TGTGCCAGCAGCGACGGACGGACGATTAAGGCGGGAGCTTTCTTT
D: .; size: .; J: TRBJ1-2; V: TRBV6-2/TRBV6-3; CDR3: CASSYSPSYGYTF; DNA: TGTGCCAGCAGTTACTCGCCTAGCTATGGCTACACCTTC
D: TRBD1; size: .; J: TRBJ1-1; V: TRBV5-1; CDR3: CASSHDRVRERTEAFF; DNA: TGCGCCAGCAGCCACGACAGGGTGCGAGAAAGGACTGAAGCTTTCTTT
D: .; size: .; J: TRBJ2-3; V: TRBV7-9; CDR3: CASSLTLVRDTSTDTQYF; DNA: TGTGCCAGCAGCTTAACACTAGTCCGGGATACTAGCACAGATACGCAGTATTTT
D: .; size: .; J: TRBJ2-3; V: TRBV30; CDR3: CAWSVQGWNPDTQYF; DNA: TGTGCCTGGAGTGTACAGGGCTGGAACCCAGATACGCAGTATTTT
D: TRBD1; size: .; J: TRBJ1-5; V: TRBV10-3; CDR3: CAIRPRDRGRVGNQPQHF; DNA: TGTGCCATCAGACCCCGGGACAGGGGGCGGGTAGGGAATCAGCCCCAGCATTTT
D: .; size: .; J: TRBJ1-3; V: TRBV3-1; CDR3: CASSQEYVQGNTIYF; DNA: TGTGCCAGCAGCCAAGAGTACGTCCAGGGAAACACCATATATTTT
D: .; size: many; J: TRBJ2-6; V: TRBV6-5; CDR3: CASGQSSGANVLTF; DNA: TGTGCCAGCGGTCAAAGCTCTGGGGCCAACGTCCTGACTTTC
D: .; size: .; J: TRBJ2-3; V: TRBV30; CDR3: CAWSVGTPTDTQYF; DNA: TGTGCCTGGAGTGTAGGGACACCCACAGATACGCAGTATTTT
D: .; size: .; J: TRBJ2-5; V: TRBV11-3; CDR3: CASSLEVDLETQYF; DNA: TGTGCCAGCAGCTTAGAGGTGGATTTAGAGACCCAGTACTTC
D: TRBD2; size: few; J: TRBJ2-3; V: TRBV18; CDR3: CASSPSLAGGRTDTQYF; DNA: TGTGCCAGCTCACCATCCCTAGCGGGAGGACGCACAGATACGCAGTATTTT
D: TRBD1; size: .; J: TRBJ1-5; V: TRBV9; CDR3: CASSAGPGGGNQPKHF; DNA: TGTGCCAGCAGCGCCGGCCCGGGAGGGGGCAATCAGCCCAAGCATTTT
D: TRBD1; size: .; J: TRBJ2-7; V: TRBV24-1; CDR3: CATSDRDREYEQYF; DNA: TGTGCCACCAGTGATCGGGACAGAGAATACGAGCAGTACTTC